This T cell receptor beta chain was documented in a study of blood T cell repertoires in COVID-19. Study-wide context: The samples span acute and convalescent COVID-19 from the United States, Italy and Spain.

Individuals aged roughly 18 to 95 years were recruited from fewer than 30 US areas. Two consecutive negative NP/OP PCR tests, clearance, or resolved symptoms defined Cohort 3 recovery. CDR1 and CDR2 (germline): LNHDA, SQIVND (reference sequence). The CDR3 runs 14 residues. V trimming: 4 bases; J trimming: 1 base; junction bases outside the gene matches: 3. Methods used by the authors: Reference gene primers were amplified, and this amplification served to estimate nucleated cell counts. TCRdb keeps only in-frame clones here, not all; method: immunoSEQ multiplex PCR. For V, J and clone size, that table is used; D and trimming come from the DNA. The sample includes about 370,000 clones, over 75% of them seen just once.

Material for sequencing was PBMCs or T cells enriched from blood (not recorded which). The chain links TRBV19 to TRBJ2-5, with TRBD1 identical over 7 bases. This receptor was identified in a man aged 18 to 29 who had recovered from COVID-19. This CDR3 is CASSTGDSQETQYF. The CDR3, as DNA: TGTGCCAGTAGTACTGGGGACAGCCAAGAGACCCAGTACTTC.